These 14 T cell receptor beta chains came from one sample sequenced in a study of shared clonotypes between healthy human individuals. Assay: immunoSEQ multiplex PCR; the TCRdb copy retains only in-frame clones and omits some. The repertoire holds about 1.5 million clones, 95% to 99% seen once, with around 0.45% in the top ten. Sequenced sample: naive CD4+ T cells sorted from blood. Subset reported: CD45RA+ positively selected. The receptors derive from a young man in good health.

The chain has TRBV25-1 and TRBJ1-2; 10 bases are shared with TRBD1. V was clipped by 3 bases and J by 4 bases; unmatched bases: 11. CDR1 and CDR2 (germline): MGHDK, SYGVNS. The CDR3 consists of 17 residues. The CDR3: CASSELGTGVSFYGYTF. As DNA, the CDR3 is TGTGCCAGCAGTGAGCTCGGGACAGGGGTTTCCTTCTATGGCTACACCTTC.

The CDR3 here is CSVGRTLGTEAFF. The CDR3 DNA is TGCAGCGTTGGTCGCACCCTCGGGACTGAAGCTTTCTTT. The genes are TRBV29-1 and TRBJ1-1; D is ambiguous. V lost 4 bases to trimming and J lost 5 bases, with 14 bases between them. Per germline, CDR1 SQVTM and CDR2 ANQGSEA. The CDR3 extends over 13 amino acids.

J is TRBJ2-7 and V is TRBV28; the match to TRBD2 covers 9 bases. Germline V gene data show CDR1 as MDHEN and CDR2 as SYDVKM. Trimming took 6 bases from V and 3 from J; bases not matched to a gene: 6. CDR3 length: 14 residues. This CDR3 reads CASRSSGIFYEQYF. The CDR3 nucleotides are TGTGCCAGCAGGTCTAGCGGGATCTTCTACGAGCAGTACTTC.

CDR3 coding DNA: TGTGCCTGGAGGACGAGAAATCAGCCCCAGCATTTT. Protein sequence: CAWRTRNQPQHF. This chain connects TRBV30 to TRBJ1-5; no clear D gene. CDR3 length: 12 residues. Trimming took off 3 bases at V and 4 bases at J, with 7 bases between the two ends. The germline gives CDR1 GTSNPN, CDR2 SVGIG (reference sequence).

The V gene is TRBV7-9, the J gene TRBJ1-1; D not certain. Germline CDR1 SEHNR, CDR2 FQNEAQ (reference sequence). Between the trimmed V and J ends, which lost 7 bases and 4 bases, there was a span of 16 bases. The CDR3 is 14 amino acids. The CDR3 here is CASTGRPRTTEAFF. The CDR3 coding sequence is TGTGCCAGCACAGGACGGCCCCGGACCACTGAAGCTTTCTTT.

The chain recombines TRBV28 with TRBJ2-1, with no clear D. The CDR3 sequence is 13 residues long. V lost 6 bases and J 10 bases, leaving 16 bases between the germline ends. CDR1 MDHEN and CDR2 SYDVKM come from the germline V gene. CDR3 amino acids: CASSSLAPNEQFF. The CDR3 coding sequence is TGTGCCAGCAGCAGTTTAGCACCCAACGAGCAGTTCTTC.

The CDR3 here is CASSRPFNTEAFF. CDR3 DNA: TGTGCCAGCAGTCGGCCATTTAACACTGAAGCTTTCTTT. V and J are TRBV6-1 and TRBJ1-1; D call uncertain. Germline V gene sequence: CDR1 MNHNS, CDR2 SASEGT. Trimming took 5 bases from V and 2 from J, leaving 9 bases between them. This CDR3 has 13 residues.

The rearrangement joins TRBV30 to TRBJ2-5; D could derive from TRBD1 or TRBD2 (7 bases each). Germline CDR1 is GTSNPN and CDR2 is SVGIG (reference sequence). Trimming took off 6 bases at V and 5 bases at J, with 28 bases between the two ends. CDR3 size: 17 residues. The CDR3 DNA is TGTGCCTGCGTCGCAGGGGGGGCCTGGGGTAGAGCGGAGACCCAGTACTTC. Its translation: CACVAGGAWGRAETQYF.

This sequence joins TRBV19 and TRBJ1-5; D might be TRBD1 (5 bases). V shed 4 bases and J shed 9 bases, with 22 bases lying between them. This CDR3 comprises 16 residues. CDR1 LNHDA and CDR2 SQIVND come from the germline V gene (reference sequence). CDR3 protein: CASSTAWRTVGGPQHF. The CDR3 DNA reads as TGTGCCAGTAGTACCGCATGGCGGACGGTTGGGGGGCCCCAGCATTTT.

J is TRBJ1-2 and V is TRBV6-1; no reliable D call. The CDR3 runs 13 residues. V dropped 2 bases and J dropped 1 base, with 5 bases sitting between them. Germline CDR1 is MNHNS and CDR2 is SASEGT. CDR3 loop: CASSELFNYGYTF. As DNA, the CDR3 is TGTGCCAGCAGTGAATTATTTAACTATGGCTACACCTTC.

Comment on this clone: The same CDR3 is also encoded by other DNA sequences in this sample. The chain has TRBV6-1 and TRBJ1-1; D is unclear. The V and J ends lost 2 bases and 2 bases respectively, with 6 bases between them. In germline, CDR1 is MNHNS, CDR2 SASEGT. This CDR3 comprises 13 residues. Here the CDR3 DNA reads TGTGCCAGCAGTGAAATGGTCAACACTGAAGCTTTCTTT. It is translated as CASSEMVNTEAFF.

The genes are TRBV11-3 and TRBJ1-1, with unresolved D. The CDR3 consists of 12 residues. Trimming shortened V by 5 bases and J by 2 bases, and 6 bases separated the two germline ends. Per germline, CDR1 SGHNT and CDR2 YENEEA. CDR3 protein: CASSRSNTEAFF. The CDR3, as DNA: TGTGCCAGCAGCCGGAGTAACACTGAAGCTTTCTTT.

The chain recombines TRBV27 with TRBJ1-1; the match to TRBD1 covers 7 bases. Trimming took 6 bases from V and 2 from J; bases not matched to a gene: 15. CDR1 is MNHEY and CDR2 is SMNVEV in the germline V gene (reference sequence). The CDR3 is made up of 17 amino acids. The DNA for the CDR3 is TGTGCCAGCAGAACCTCGCGGGGCACAGGGGCCAACACTGAAGCTTTCTTT. It translates to CASRTSRGTGANTEAFF.

V usage is TRBV6-1 and J usage is TRBJ1-5; D remains unclear. The CDR3 is 14 amino acids. Germline CDR1 is MNHNS and CDR2 is SASEGT. V was clipped by 5 bases and J by 0 bases, with 8 bases between them. CDR3 nucleotide sequence: TGTGCCAGCAGTATAGAAAATAGCAATCAGCCCCAGCATTTT. It is translated as CASSIENSNQPQHF.